This T cell receptor (beta chain) was recovered during a study of identical twins listed by TCRdb under 2016. About the investigation overall: To test whether fetal clonotypes persist, this study deep-sequenced TCR alpha and beta repertoires from monozygotic twins, from unrelated adults of various ages, and from cord blood. To rule out contamination, the twin experiments were replicated at different times with different library preparation protocols. The paper as a whole reports these results and caveats: The excess sharing between twins in beta out-of-frame sequences was weaker because fewer shared sequences reduced the signal-to-noise ratio. Invariant T cells such as MAIT and iNKT could partly confound zero-insertion analyses, although diverse VJ usage argued against such confounding for most clonotypes. Recombination models systematically underestimated out-of-frame TCR alpha sharing in monozygotic twins but agreed with sharing between unrelated individuals. Because the same donors could not be followed over many years, the conclusions depended on cross-sectional statistical analysis. Compared with coincidental sharing between unrelated individuals, out-of-frame TCR alpha sequences shared between twins showed an excess of sequences with low generation probability. Fewer insertions were carried by abundant cord blood beta clonotypes; a weaker similar trend was observed in young adult naive repertoires, while no such trend was observed in memory repertoires.

The receptor library was made with 5' RACE. Sequencing used an Illumina HiSeq 2000. Template switching introduced a universal primer binding site; the final cDNA contained a unique molecular identifier, enabling accurate counting of TCR cDNA molecules. Specific primers in the conserved constant-segment region were used to synthesize first-strand cDNA for the TCR alpha and beta chains. To control for contamination, every cDNA library carried two barcodes: a SMART-Mk sample barcode plus Illumina barcodes. TruSeq adapter sequences and Illumina sample barcodes were added in two successive PCR steps. Sequencing of the TCR alpha and beta cDNA libraries was done on the Illumina HiSeq platform using custom primers. In the authors' own workflow: MiGEC processed the raw reads to extract unique molecular identifiers, while MiXCR was used to determine the CDR3 positions. For each individual, recombination models were inferred using an EM algorithm with the repgenHMM and IGoR tools. The tcR package in R was used for shared clonotype analysis, with sharing normalized by the product of cloneset sizes. To study raw recombination free of thymic and clonal selection effects, out-of-frame nonproductive sequences were analyzed. Starting from the raw public reads, TCRdb applied fastp trimming at Q25, assembled clones with MiXCR and retained in-frame beta chains. For every CDR3 protein sequence, its rows merge into one entry that carries the most common genes and DNA. The V and J calls and clone size are TCRdb's, not the authors'. Counted in this sample were 150,000 or so distinct CDR3 sequences; around 3.6% of them appeared once. The ten most abundant clones make up about 7.8% of the sample.

This clonotype was observed many times. Its antigen specificity is not known. Per-nucleotide qualities are absent, and no much larger clonotype sits a single base away. Per the germline V gene, MNHNS is the CDR1 and SASEGT is the CDR2. V is pared back by 3 bases and J by 7 bases, with 15 bases lying between the germline termini. Reading from cysteine to phenylalanine, the CDR3 counts 14 amino acids. Only the CDR3 part of the read is kept: 42 bases, read in frame from the first base. Every donor was a healthy Caucasian. Using Miltenyi CD45RO+ enrichment and human naive T-cell isolation kits, memory (CD45RO+) and naive T cells were isolated from PBMC.

The chain is made from TRBV6-1 and TRBJ1-1, with the D gene uncertain. The source of this sequence is a man aged 18-30 years in good health. Material: memory T cells sorted from blood. In light of the paper, this sample's cell subset or site label describes: CD45RO+ enriched T cells. CDR3 reads: CASSELTHGDEAFF. The nucleotide sequence is given as TGTGCCAGCAGTGAGTTGACACACGGGGATGAAGCTTTCTTT.